This TCR beta chain was documented in a study of T-cell reconstitution after alpha-beta-depleted transplantation in children. Findings and limits, study-wide: T cells produced anew were the main source of T-cell counts and diversity one year after transplant. Several hundred graft clones that had expanded were reportedly the source of alpha-beta T cells about two months after transplant. From surviving recipient T cells and thymic progenitors came the high day-60 TCRbeta diversity observed in some patients.

Unique molecular identifiers were incorporated into the prepared TCRbeta library. Via MiXCR, TCRdb re-called the PCR reads, giving one row per CDR3 protein. The repertoire includes about 240,000 distinct CDR3 sequences, over 20% of them detected once, and roughly 2.7% sits in the top ten. Germline V gene data show CDR1 as LGHNA and CDR2 as YNFKEQ. The CDR3 length is 14 residues. Trimming removed 0 bases at V and 9 bases at J, with 12 bases between. There are many counts of this clonotype. The target antigen is unknown. Sequenced here: PBMCs, sampled before TCRalphabeta/CD19-depleted stem cell transplant. The chain has TRBV4-2 and TRBJ2-1; D perhaps matches TRBD1 (6 bases). This TCR derives from a girl aged 2 to 10 with Fanconi anemia, due to receive a stem cell transplant. CDR3 in DNA: TGTGCCAGCAGCCAAGATATAGGGGGAGTTGAGCAGTTCTTC. It codes for CASSQDIGGVEQFF.